A single sample gave rise to the 4 T cell receptor beta chains below, sequenced in a study of OX40 agonist ivuxolimab in advanced cancers. Measured with immunoSEQ multiplex PCR; TCRdb has only the in-frame clones, and not every one. This sample has around 33,000 clones, with about 93% found just once. The sample in question was CD4+ or CD8+ T cells sorted from blood, obtained in a trial of the OX40 agonist ivuxolimab. These receptors were collected from an adult with an advanced solid tumor such as melanoma, head and neck, liver or kidney cancer.

The chain couples TRBV4-2 to TRBJ2-5; 9 bases map to TRBD2. Trimming cost V 1 base and J 11 bases; bases outside gene matches: 8. Per germline, CDR1 LGHNA and CDR2 YNFKEQ. This CDR3 is built from 14 residues. The CDR3 bases are TGTGCCAGCAGCCAAGGCGGCGGGGGGGCCGGGCAGTACTTC. It translates to CASSQGGGGAGQYF.

The chain joins TRBV28 to TRBJ1-3; D possibly corresponds to TRBD1 (6 bases). Germline assignment: CDR1 MDHEN and CDR2 SYDVKM. The CDR3 totals 13 residues. V was pared by 8 bases and J by 5 bases, with 13 bases between. In DNA form, the CDR3 reads TGTGCCAGCCGAATCGGGGGGCGAAACACCATATATTTT. It encodes CASRIGGRNTIYF.

The chain combines TRBV7-3 with TRBJ1-1; D uncertain. CDR3 length: 14 amino acids. Trimming cost V 1 base and J 2 bases, with 8 bases left between them. The germline CDR1 and CDR2 sequences are SGHTA and FQGTGA. The CDR3 is CASSLNRGNTEAFF. The CDR3 DNA sequence: TGTGCCAGCAGCTTAAATCGGGGAAACACTGAAGCTTTCTTT.

This clone has just one count. The chain carries TRBV27 and TRBJ2-2, with D perhaps given as TRBD1 or TRBD2 (5 bases each). The CDR3 consists of 15 residues. V was clipped by 3 bases and J by 3 bases, with 11 bases between them. Germline V gene sequence: CDR1 MNHEY, CDR2 SMNVEV (reference sequence). The CDR3 loop reads CASSFMGVYTGELFF. DNA of the CDR3: TGTGCCAGCAGTTTTATGGGGGTCTACACCGGGGAGCTGTTTTTT.